The present entry profiles one TCR beta chain with its context. The data are from a study of blood T cell repertoires in COVID-19. Study details: Collection of acute and convalescent COVID-19 samples took place in the United States, Italy and Spain. T cells, B-cell-depleted T cells, or PBMCs provided the cDNA or gDNA that served as material.

As processed by the authors: Reference gene primer amplification gave nucleated cell count estimates. Sequenced by immunoSEQ multiplex PCR; TCRdb stores in-frame clones only, minus some. V and J calls and clone size are copied from that table; D and trimming were computed from the DNA. Of some 350,000 clones listed, approximately 88% are singletons. Germline V gene data show CDR1 as SGHVS and CDR2 as FNYEAQ. V lost 5 bases and J lost 1; bases outside the gene matches: 2. The CDR3 totals 14 residues. The chain joins TRBV7-6 to TRBJ2-7; the match to TRBD1 covers 10 bases. The receptor comes from a woman in her 30s with COVID-19, enrolled during active disease. The sequenced sample was peripheral blood. CDR3 nucleotides: TGTGCCAGCAGCCGGGACAGGGGTTCCTACGAGCAGTACTTC. Encoded protein: CASSRDRGSYEQYF.